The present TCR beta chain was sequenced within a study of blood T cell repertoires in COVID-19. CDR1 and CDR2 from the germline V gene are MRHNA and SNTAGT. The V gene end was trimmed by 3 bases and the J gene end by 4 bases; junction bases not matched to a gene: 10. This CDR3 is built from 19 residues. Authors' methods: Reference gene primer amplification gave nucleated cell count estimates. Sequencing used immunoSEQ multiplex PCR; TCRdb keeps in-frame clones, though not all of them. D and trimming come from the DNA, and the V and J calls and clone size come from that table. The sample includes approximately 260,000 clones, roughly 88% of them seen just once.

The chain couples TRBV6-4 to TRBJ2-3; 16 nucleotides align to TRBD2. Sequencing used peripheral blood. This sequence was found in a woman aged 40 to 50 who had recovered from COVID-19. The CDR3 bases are TGTGCCAGCAGTGAGGCCGGGACTAGCGGGGGGGCCATGGCAGATACGCAGTATTTT. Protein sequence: CASSEAGTSGGAMADTQYF.